The 17 T cell receptor beta chains below come from one sample, sequenced in a study of shared clonotypes between healthy human individuals. Method: immunoSEQ multiplex PCR; TCRdb's copy keeps in-frame clones and lacks some. The sample lists 800,000 or so clones, 90% to 98% occurring once. Terminally differentiated effector memory CD45RA+ cells were excluded by CCR7 positive selection of CD45RO-negative cells. The sequenced sample was naive CD8+ T cells sorted from blood. The receptor source for this set is a man between 25 and 39 years old in good health.

Only one count was recorded for this clone. The gene calls are TRBV6-5 and TRBJ2-3; 8 bases agree with TRBD1. The length of the CDR3 is 16 residues. The trim removed 4 bases at V and 4 bases at J, leaving 10 bases unmatched. CDR1 and CDR2 from the germline V gene are MNHEY and SVGAGI. The CDR3 sequence: CASSSTWQGASDTQYF. CDR3 sequence (DNA): TGTGCCAGCAGTTCAACATGGCAGGGGGCATCAGATACGCAGTATTTT.

The chain employs TRBV7-2 and TRBJ1-1, with 8 bases that match TRBD1. This CDR3 has 13 amino acids. V trimming: 4 bases; J trimming: 5 bases; junction bases outside the gene matches: 3. The germline gives CDR1 SGHTA, CDR2 FQGNSA. The CDR3 loop is CASSYTGGTEAFF. DNA of the CDR3: TGTGCCAGCAGCTACACAGGGGGGACTGAAGCTTTCTTT.

This chain links TRBV28 with TRBJ2-1; 8 positions match TRBD1. CDR3 size: 14 residues. In germline, CDR1 is MDHEN, CDR2 SYDVKM. The junction had 9 bases not matched to a gene; V was cut back by 6 bases and J by 8 bases. In DNA, the CDR3 is TGTGCCAGCAGGCTACCGGACAGGGCGGATGAGCAGTTCTTC. This sequence encodes CASRLPDRADEQFF. Based on the CDR3 plus reference TRBV28 and TRBJ2-1, the full variable domain is DVKVTQSSRYLVKRTGEKVFLECVQDMDHENMFWYRQDPGLGLRLIYFSYDVKMKEKGDIPEGYSVSREKKERFSLILESASTNQTSMYLCASRLPDRADEQFFGPGTRLTVL.

This chain joins TRBV4-1 and TRBJ2-7; no definite D call. V shed 0 bases and J shed 3 bases, with 15 bases lying between them. This CDR3 region has 16 residues. Germline CDR1 reads MGHRA; CDR2 reads YSYEKL. The CDR3 spells CASSQDEAGAGYEQYF. The CDR3 bases are TGCGCCAGCAGCCAAGATGAGGCAGGTGCTGGCTACGAGCAGTACTTC.

V gene TRBV11-2 combines with J gene TRBJ2-6; D unresolved. The germline gives CDR1 SGHAT, CDR2 FQNNGV. V lost 1 base and J 2 bases, leaving 9 bases between the germline ends. The CDR3 has 16 amino acids. The CDR3 is CASSLGWGAGANVLTF. CDR3 sequence (DNA): TGTGCCAGCAGCTTAGGTTGGGGTGCTGGGGCCAACGTCCTGACTTTC.

This sequence joins TRBV6-1 and TRBJ2-7, with 7 positions matching TRBD2. The CDR3 contains 13 residues. CDR1 and CDR2 (germline): MNHNS, SASEGT. With V trimmed by 7 bases and J by 0 bases, 3 bases remained unmatched. The CDR3 DNA reads TGTGCCAGCATCGGGACTACCTCCTACGAGCAGTACTTC. Translation gives CASIGTTSYEQYF.

The V call is TRBV27, the J call TRBJ2-7; a possible D gene is TRBD1 (5 bases). Germline assignment: CDR1 MNHEY and CDR2 SMNVEV (reference sequence). The CDR3 consists of 13 residues. V lost 2 bases and J lost 3, with 8 bases in between. CDR3 region: CASSLTGHYEQYF. The DNA for the CDR3 is TGTGCCAGCAGTTTAACAGGACACTACGAGCAGTACTTC.

The rearrangement joins TRBV7-2 to TRBJ1-1; D is unclear. Deletions cut 5 bases from V and 11 bases from J, with 21 bases between. CDR1 SGHTA and CDR2 FQGNSA come from the germline V gene. The CDR3 runs 14 residues. CDR3 DNA: TGTGCCAGCAGCCCACTAGGGCGTTATCTTGAGGCTTTCTTT. It codes for CASSPLGRYLEAFF.

This rearrangement joins TRBV4-3 to TRBJ2-5; 12 nucleotides line up with TRBD2. Germline CDR1 is LGHNA and CDR2 is YSLEER. This CDR3 has 17 residues. V trimming: 0 bases; J trimming: 4 bases; junction bases outside the gene matches: 6. The CDR3 DNA is TGCGCCAGCAGCCAAGACCTGACTAGCGGGAGTGGAGAGACCCAGTACTTC. This codes for CASSQDLTSGSGETQYF.

The J gene is TRBJ2-1, the V gene TRBV15; the match to TRBD2 covers 7 bases. Germline lookup yields CDR1 LNHNV and CDR2 YYDKDF (reference sequence). The CDR3 is made up of 18 amino acids. The V and J ends lost 0 bases and 10 bases, in that order; junction bases with no gene match: 18. The CDR3: CATSRDGSSGPRRWEQFF. The CDR3 DNA reads TGTGCCACCAGCAGAGATGGGTCTAGCGGTCCCCGCCGCTGGGAGCAGTTCTTC.

V is TRBV18 and J is TRBJ1-4, with no clear D. The CDR3 is made up of 14 amino acids. The V gene's germline CDR1 is KGHSH and CDR2 LQKENI. Trimming shortened V by 0 bases and J by 8 bases, and 10 bases separated the two germline ends. The chain's CDR3 is CASSPPFSKEKLFF. In nucleotides, the CDR3 is TGTGCCAGCTCACCACCGTTCAGTAAAGAAAAACTGTTTTTT.

The chain combines TRBV5-8 with TRBJ1-5; D uncertain. The CDR3 contains 15 residues. V was clipped by 1 base and J by 1 base, with 9 bases between them. CDR1 and CDR2 (germline): SGHTS, YDEGEE. The CDR3 reads CASSLSRASNQPQHF. DNA of the CDR3: TGTGCCAGCAGCTTGAGCAGAGCGAGCAATCAGCCCCAGCATTTT.

The V and J genes are TRBV7-6 and TRBJ2-1, with 7 positions matching TRBD2. The CDR3 runs to 16 residues. Germline-derived CDR1 and CDR2 are SGHVS and FNYEAQ. V gave up 0 bases and J gave up 8 bases; unmatched junction bases: 10. Here the CDR3 DNA reads TGTGCCAGCAGCTTAGCCGGGGGGACCGAGAACCATGAGCAGTTCTTC. Residues: CASSLAGGTENHEQFF.

About this clone: The same CDR3 arises from other DNA sequences in this sample as well. J is TRBJ2-2 and V is TRBV7-8, with D hard to call. Germline V gene data show CDR1 as SGHVS and CDR2 as FQNEAQ. The CDR3 is 12 residues long. V was trimmed by 3 bases and J by 5 bases, leaving 4 bases between them. CDR3 DNA: TGTGCCAGCAGCTTTGGGACCGGGGAGCTGTTTTTT. It encodes CASSFGTGELFF.

V usage is TRBV7-9 and J usage is TRBJ2-2, with a tentative D call TRBD2 (6 bases). Germline-derived CDR1 and CDR2 are SEHNR and FQNEAQ (reference sequence). The CDR3 is 15 residues long. Between the trimmed V and J ends, which lost 3 bases and 0 bases, there was a span of 8 bases. CDR3 nucleotides: TGTGCCAGCAGCTTTGGCGGGACGAACACCGGGGAGCTGTTTTTT. Protein: CASSFGGTNTGELFF. Based on the CDR3 plus reference TRBV7-9 and TRBJ2-2, the full variable domain is DTGVSQNPRHKITKRGQNVTFRCDPISEHNRLYWYRQTLGQGPEFLTYFQNEAQLEKSRLLSDRFSAERPKGSFSTLEIQRTEQGDSAMYLCASSFGGTNTGELFFGEGSRLTVL.

The chain couples TRBV28 to TRBJ2-3, with TRBD2 matching 7 bases. The V segment lost 4 bases and the J segment 4 bases; nucleotides outside the gene matches: 8. There are 15 residues in the CDR3. Germline CDR1 is MDHEN and CDR2 is SYDVKM. The chain's CDR3 is CASSSLGGVADTQYF. The CDR3 nucleotides read TGTGCCAGCAGTTCCCTTGGGGGGGTTGCAGATACGCAGTATTTT.

The chain uses TRBV25-1 and TRBJ2-3; 7 positions agree with TRBD2. Germline loops: CDR1 MGHDK, CDR2 SYGVNS. The CDR3 extends over 15 amino acids. Trimming cost V 3 bases and J 2 bases; bases outside gene matches: 5. In nucleotides, the CDR3 is TGTGCCAGCAGTGAGCTAGCGGAAACCACAGATACGCAGTATTTT. This encodes CASSELAETTDTQYF.